Below, 29 T cell receptor beta chains from the same sample are listed, as sequenced in a study of T cell changes during pregnancy in multiple sclerosis. Only in-frame clones appear in the TCRdb table, and some are missing; sequencing was by immunoSEQ multiplex PCR. The data show 52,000 or so clones, around 90% seen once. The sample consisted of CD4+ T cells from peripheral blood mononuclear cells, taken in the second trimester of pregnancy. The receptor set was obtained from a female donor with multiple sclerosis, enrolled in a pregnancy study.

The CDR3 protein is CASSSGLAKETQYF. CDR3 sequence (DNA): TGTGCCAGCAGCTCGGGACTAGCGAAAGAGACCCAGTACTTC. The V and J genes are TRBV5-6 and TRBJ2-5; 10 positions match TRBD2. V was clipped by 3 bases and J by 3 bases; unmatched bases: 2. The CDR3 contains 14 residues. Germline V CDR1 and CDR2: SGHDT, YYEEEE.

The sample holds one count of this clone. V usage is TRBV27 and J usage is TRBJ1-6; no clear D gene. The CDR3 consists of 15 residues. Looked up from germline, CDR1 is MNHEY and CDR2 is SMNVEV (reference sequence). V was cut by 6 bases and J by 8 bases, with 17 bases left in between. The CDR3 DNA reads as TGTGCCAGCAGCCTCCTTAGAGGGAGGGATTCACCCCTCCACTTT. Protein product: CASSLLRGRDSPLHF.

V gene TRBV6-1 combines with J gene TRBJ1-5, with 9 bases fitting TRBD1. The germline gives CDR1 MNHNS, CDR2 SASEGT. The ends lost 0 bases at V and 9 bases at J; junction bases unmatched: 3. The CDR3 runs 14 residues. The CDR3 spells CASSEATGGRPQHF. The CDR3 bases are TGTGCCAGCAGTGAAGCAACAGGGGGCAGGCCCCAGCATTTT.

The V and J genes are TRBV6-1 and TRBJ2-1; possibly TRBD1 for D (6 bases). This CDR3 is built from 13 residues. Germline CDR1 and CDR2: MNHNS and SASEGT. The V end lost 8 bases, the J end lost 7 bases, and 15 bases lay between the germline ends. This chain's CDR3 is CASGIRGWNEQFF. CDR3 DNA: TGTGCCAGCGGTATCAGGGGCTGGAATGAGCAGTTCTTC.

The chain couples TRBV4-1 to TRBJ1-5; D possibly corresponds to TRBD1 (5 bases). The germline CDR1 and CDR2 sequences are MGHRA and YSYEKL. The CDR3 is made up of 15 amino acids. V lost 4 bases to trimming and J lost 3 bases, with 13 bases between them. CDR3 residues: CASSLDSEFNQPQHF. CDR3 in DNA: TGCGCCAGCAGCCTAGACAGCGAGTTCAATCAGCCCCAGCATTTT.

The chain joins TRBV4-2 to TRBJ2-1, with 14 bases fitting TRBD2. Trimming removed 4 bases from V and 8 bases from J; junction bases left unmatched: 7. Germline CDR1 LGHNA, CDR2 YNFKEQ. The CDR3 spans 16 residues. The CDR3 sequence is CASSPMTSGGVDEQFF. The DNA for the CDR3 is TGTGCCAGCAGCCCCATGACTAGCGGGGGGGTAGATGAGCAGTTCTTC.

This clone turned up a few times. The chain employs TRBV7-3 and TRBJ2-5; TRBD2 agrees at 13 bases. Germline-derived CDR1 and CDR2 are SGHTA and FQGTGA. Trimming took 6 bases from V and 0 from J; bases not matched to a gene: 4. This CDR3 is 16 amino acids long. Here the CDR3 DNA reads TGTGCCAGCAGTCAGACTAGCGGGGGGAACCAAGAGACCCAGTACTTC. This encodes CASSQTSGGNQETQYF.

The V and J genes are TRBV6-5 and TRBJ1-5, with 7 positions matching TRBD1. V trimming: 6 bases; J trimming: 6 bases; junction bases outside the gene matches: 5. There are 13 residues in the CDR3. Looked up from germline, CDR1 is MNHEY and CDR2 is SVGAGI. The CDR3 coding sequence is TGTGCCAGCAGCCCGGACAGGTTTCAGCCCCAGCATTTT. Translation: CASSPDRFQPQHF.

This sequence joins TRBV11-2 and TRBJ1-2; possible D gene TRBD1, 6 bases. Trimming pared 2 bases from V and 8 bases from J, leaving 18 bases between. The CDR3 spans 15 residues. Germline CDR1 and CDR2: SGHAT and FQNNGV. CDR3 protein: CASSLSGPGARGYTF. CDR3 DNA: TGTGCCAGCAGCTTATCCGGGCCAGGGGCGCGGGGCTACACCTTC.

The rearrangement links TRBV5-8 to TRBJ2-3, with D tentatively TRBD1 (6 bases). Germline-derived CDR1 and CDR2 are SGHTS and YDEGEE. The germline V and J ends were trimmed by 3 bases and 8 bases, with 13 bases remaining between them. The CDR3 has 13 amino acids. The CDR3 DNA reads TGTGCCAGCAGCTCGTTTACAGGGAGTACGCAGTATTTT. It translates to CASSSFTGSTQYF.

The chain is built from TRBV6-1 and TRBJ1-1; TRBD1 aligns across 7 bases. There are 15 residues in the CDR3. V shed 2 bases, J shed 1 base, and the junction held 4 bases outside the gene matches. Germline CDR1 and CDR2: MNHNS and SASEGT. For the CDR3, the DNA is TGTGCCAGCAGTGAAATGGGACAGAGGAACACTGAAGCTTTCTTT. Its translation: CASSEMGQRNTEAFF.

The chain carries TRBV6-6 and TRBJ2-7; 7 nucleotides match TRBD2. The CDR3 covers 15 residues. The germline gives CDR1 MNHNY, CDR2 SVGAGI (reference sequence). Germline trimming cut 2 bases from V and 0 bases from J; bases unmatched to any gene: 4. The CDR3 loop is CASSYQRGLSYEQYF. CDR3 in DNA: TGTGCCAGCAGTTACCAGCGGGGCCTCTCCTACGAGCAGTACTTC.

J is TRBJ2-2 and V is TRBV6-1, with TRBD2 matching over 9 bases. The CDR3 is 15 residues long. V lost 3 bases to trimming and J lost 6 bases; unmatched junction nucleotides: 5. Germline values: CDR1 MNHNS, CDR2 SASEGT. The DNA for the CDR3 is TGTGCCAGCAGTGACAAGGGACTAGCACCCGGGGAGCTGTTTTTT. Protein product: CASSDKGLAPGELFF.

The V gene is TRBV9, the J gene TRBJ2-1; D may be TRBD2 (5 bases). The V gene lost 2 bases and the J gene lost 9 bases, with 18 bases spanning the gap. The CDR3 covers 15 residues. Germline CDR1 reads SGDLS; CDR2 reads YYNGEE. The CDR3 DNA reads as TGTGCCAGCAGCGTTGTTGGGAGTGGGGAGAGTGAGCAGTTCTTC. As protein: CASSVVGSGESEQFF.

The CDR3 DNA sequence: TGTGCCAGCGGGGACAGTGTTGGCTATGGCTACACCTTC. This sequence encodes CASGDSVGYGYTF. The V and J genes are TRBV9 and TRBJ1-2; 7 bases line up with TRBD1. CDR3 length: 13 amino acids. Germline V gene lookup returns CDR1 SGDLS and CDR2 YYNGEE. The V and J ends lost 7 bases and 4 bases, in that order; junction bases with no gene match: 7.

The gene calls are TRBV7-2 and TRBJ2-5; 8 nucleotides align to TRBD2. Germline trimming cut 0 bases from V and 5 bases from J; bases unmatched to any gene: 5. This CDR3 has 15 amino acids. Per germline, CDR1 SGHTA and CDR2 FQGNSA. CDR3 protein: CASSLAASGWETQYF. The DNA for the CDR3 is TGTGCCAGCAGCTTAGCCGCTAGCGGGTGGGAGACCCAGTACTTC.

A remark on this clone: The sample contains more than one DNA sequence encoding this CDR3. The genes are TRBV5-1 and TRBJ1-1; D is ambiguous. Germline loops: CDR1 SGHRS, CDR2 YFSETQ. V was pared by 0 bases and J by 0 bases, with 6 bases between. The CDR3 runs to 14 residues. The CDR3 spells CASSLGQMNTEAFF. The DNA for the CDR3 is TGCGCCAGCAGCTTGGGCCAGATGAACACTGAAGCTTTCTTT. The full variable domain, its missing parts supplied by reference TRBV5-1 and TRBJ1-1, is KAGVTQTPRYLIKTRGQQVTLSCSPISGHRSVSWYQQTPGQGLQFLFEYFSETQRNKGNFPGRFSGRQFSNSRSEMNVSTLELGDSALYLCASSLGQMNTEAFFGQGTRLTVV.

The chain couples TRBV29-1 to TRBJ2-1, with TRBD2 matching 8 bases. CDR1 is SQVTM, CDR2 ANQGSEA, per germline. This CDR3 spans 14 amino acids. V gave up 4 bases and J gave up 0 bases; unmatched junction bases: 2. CDR3 sequence (DNA): TGCAGCGTTGTTCTAGCGGGCTCCTACAATGAGCAGTTCTTC. It translates to CSVVLAGSYNEQFF.

The chain recombines TRBV19 with TRBJ2-3; 7 positions agree with TRBD1. CDR1 and CDR2 (germline): LNHDA, SQIVND (reference sequence). This CDR3 comprises 13 residues. V trimming: 11 bases; J trimming: 2 bases; junction bases outside the gene matches: 7. The CDR3 region is CALRDRDTDTQYF. The DNA for the CDR3 is TGTGCCCTCCGGGACAGAGACACAGATACGCAGTATTTT.

This rearrangement joins TRBV9 to TRBJ2-3; 8 nucleotides align to TRBD2. Trimming removed 1 base from V and 7 bases from J; junction bases left unmatched: 2. The CDR3 loop spans 13 amino acids. The V gene's germline CDR1 is SGDLS and CDR2 YYNGEE. The DNA of the CDR3 is TGTGCCAGCAGCGTAACTAGCGGTTATACGCAGTATTTT. Translated, it gives CASSVTSGYTQYF.

CDR3 amino acids: CASSIQGAYEQYF. In DNA, the CDR3 is TGTGCCAGTAGTATACAGGGGGCGTACGAGCAGTACTTC. This chain connects TRBV19 to TRBJ2-7; TRBD1 matches 8 bases. The CDR3 totals 13 residues. V dropped 2 bases and J dropped 4; count of bases not matched to a gene: 1. The germline V gene has CDR1 LNHDA and CDR2 SQIVND (reference sequence).

This chain links TRBV5-1 with TRBJ2-3, with 10 bases aligning to TRBD2. The germline V gene has CDR1 SGHRS and CDR2 YFSETQ. There are 16 residues in the CDR3. The J segment lost 4 bases and the V segment lost 4 bases, leaving 9 bases of the junction unmatched. The CDR3 region is CASSPGLAGVSDTQYF. The CDR3 DNA follows: TGCGCCAGCAGCCCCGGTCTAGCGGGGGTCTCAGATACGCAGTATTTT.

The CDR3 sequence is CASRSSGVRVNEQFF. The CDR3 DNA reads TGTGCCAGCAGGTCTTCGGGGGTGAGAGTAAATGAGCAGTTCTTC. The chain employs TRBV2 and TRBJ2-1, with D perhaps TRBD2 (6 bases). There are 15 residues in the CDR3. Looked up from germline, CDR1 is SNHLY and CDR2 is FYNNEI. V shed 6 bases and J shed 7 bases, with 19 bases lying between them.

This chain uses TRBV19 with TRBJ2-2; D is ambiguous. The CDR3 is 14 amino acids. Germline lookup yields CDR1 LNHDA and CDR2 SQIVND (reference sequence). The germline V and J ends were trimmed by 6 bases and 0 bases, with 8 bases remaining between them. The CDR3 sequence is CASSPSANTGELFF. CDR3 bases: TGTGCCAGTAGCCCCAGCGCGAACACCGGGGAGCTGTTTTTT.

DNA for the CDR3: TGCAGCGTTGGACAGGGGTCCTACAATGAGCAGTTCTTC. Translation: CSVGQGSYNEQFF. The chain recombines TRBV29-1 with TRBJ2-1; TRBD1 aligns across 8 bases. The CDR3 runs 13 residues. Germline V gene lookup returns CDR1 SQVTM and CDR2 ANQGSEA. The trim removed 4 bases at V and 1 base at J, leaving 0 bases unmatched.

This chain uses TRBV20-1 with TRBJ1-2; D remains ambiguous. Germline-derived CDR1 and CDR2 are DFQATT and SNEGSKA (reference sequence). V shed 4 bases and J shed 8 bases, with 11 bases lying between them. The CDR3 is made up of 11 amino acids. This chain's CDR3 is CSANVVEGYTF. The CDR3 DNA sequence: TGCAGTGCTAACGTCGTGGAGGGCTACACCTTC.

J is TRBJ2-1 and V is TRBV7-9; TRBD2 aligns across 9 bases. Losses at the gene ends were 6 bases for V and 3 bases for J; bases not matched to a gene: 6. Germline-derived CDR1 and CDR2 are SEHNR and FQNEAQ (reference sequence). The CDR3 contains 15 residues. The CDR3 DNA reads as TGTGCCAGCAGTCTCCAGACTAGCGGCTACAATGAGCAGTTCTTC. It is translated as CASSLQTSGYNEQFF.

This chain connects TRBV27 to TRBJ1-5; 7 nucleotides align to TRBD1. V was clipped by 6 bases and J by 0 bases; unmatched bases: 5. CDR1 and CDR2 (germline): MNHEY, SMNVEV (reference sequence). CDR3 size: 15 residues. The CDR3 region is CASSRGTYSNQPQHF. Here the CDR3 DNA reads TGTGCCAGCAGCAGGGGGACCTATAGCAATCAGCCCCAGCATTTT.

The chain links TRBV21-1 to TRBJ1-6; TRBD1, the table's D call, was not compared with the DNA. TRBV21-1 is shown as a pseudogene. CDR3 length: 14 residues. The CDR3 protein is CASSKDRGNSPLHF. CDR3 coding DNA: TGTGCCAGCAGCAAAGACAGGGGTAATTCACCCCTCCACTTT.